The sequence of this T cell receptor (beta chain) was determined in a study of blood T cells in healthy people across ages. Study-wide results and caveats: Strong correlation existed between TCR beta diversity and naive T cell percentage. Per million T cells, TCR beta diversity dropped about linearly as age rose. Whereas aged donors had fewer naive CD4+ cells, long-lived donors had more of them and higher diversity.

A J-beta primer mix and a sample-barcoded 5' primer were used in a second PCR of about 7 to 12 cycles. The authors tagged each cDNA molecule using a template-switch adaptor with 12 random nucleotides. TCRdb processed the 5' RACE reads anew with MiXCR; each CDR3 protein has one entry. The sample consists of 450,000 to 700,000 distinct CDR3 sequences, 25% to 30% of them appearing once. Germline V gives CDR1 KGHSH, CDR2 LQKENI. The CDR3 consists of 12 residues. To note about this clonotype: Its cognate antigen is unknown.

The chain has TRBV18 and TRBJ2-5; D not resolved. The J call may be mistaken, given a closer DNA end match to TRBJ2-1. The material sequenced was blood. The TCR originated in a woman between 65 and 79 years old in good health. CDR3 nucleotides: TGTGCCAGCTCACCACGACCCAGTGAGCAGTTCTTC. Amino acid sequence: CASSPRPSEQFF.